This T cell receptor (beta chain) was documented in a study of T cells in tumors after PD-1 blockade. At the level of the study: Patients received pembrolizumab 200 mg every 3 weeks or cemiplimab 350 mg every 2 weeks.

Trimming removed 0 bases from V and 6 bases from J; junction bases left unmatched: 10. CDR1 GTSNPN and CDR2 SVGIG come from the germline V gene (reference sequence). The CDR3 has 16 amino acids. Input was roughly 616 ng to 6,500 ng of genomic DNA from tumor or blood. TCRdb's copy holds only in-frame clones and misses some; the assay was immunoSEQ multiplex PCR. Altogether tens of thousands of clones are present, 80% being singletons, with the ten largest covering around an eighth. This material consisted of PBMCs, taken before anti-PD-1 treatment. V and J are TRBV30 and TRBJ1-5, with 8 bases that match TRBD1. This TCR was sampled from a human donor with basal cell carcinoma. The DNA for the CDR3 is TGTGCCTGGAGTGTTGGACAGGGCCTTTTAATTCAGCCCCAGCATTTT. Protein: CAWSVGQGLLIQPQHF.